This TCR beta chain was identified during a study of cytomegalovirus exposure and HLA in healthy donors. This clone appeared once. The germline CDR1 and CDR2 sequences are MDHEN and SYDVKM. Trimming cost V 2 bases and J 6 bases, with 14 bases left between them. This CDR3 comprises 14 residues. Repertoires were generated with immunoSEQ multiplex PCR, while TCRdb's copy carries only in-frame clones and drops some. The sample lists around 56,000 clones, about 88% occurring once. The sequenced sample was PBMCs. The chain uses TRBV28 and TRBJ2-7; maybe TRBD1 (6 bases). The sequence was obtained from a woman between 18 and 29 years old in good health and CMV-seronegative. As DNA, the CDR3 is TGTGCCAGCAGTTTAGGGGCAGGGGCGGGCGAGCAGTACTTC. This gives the protein CASSLGAGAGEQYF.